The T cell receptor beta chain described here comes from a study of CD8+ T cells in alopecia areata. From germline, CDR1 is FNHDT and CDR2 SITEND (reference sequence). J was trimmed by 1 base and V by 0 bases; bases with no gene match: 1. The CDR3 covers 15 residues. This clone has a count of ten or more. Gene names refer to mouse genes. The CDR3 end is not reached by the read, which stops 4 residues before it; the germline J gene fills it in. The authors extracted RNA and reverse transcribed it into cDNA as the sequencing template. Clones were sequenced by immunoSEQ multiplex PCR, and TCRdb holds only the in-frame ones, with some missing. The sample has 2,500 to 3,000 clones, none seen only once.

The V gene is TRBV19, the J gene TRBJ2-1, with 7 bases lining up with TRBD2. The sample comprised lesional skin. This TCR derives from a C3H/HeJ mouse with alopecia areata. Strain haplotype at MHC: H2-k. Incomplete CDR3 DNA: TGTGCCAGCAGTATAGTGGGGGGAAACTATGCT. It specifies CASSIVGGNYA. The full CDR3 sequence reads CASSIVGGNYAEQFF.